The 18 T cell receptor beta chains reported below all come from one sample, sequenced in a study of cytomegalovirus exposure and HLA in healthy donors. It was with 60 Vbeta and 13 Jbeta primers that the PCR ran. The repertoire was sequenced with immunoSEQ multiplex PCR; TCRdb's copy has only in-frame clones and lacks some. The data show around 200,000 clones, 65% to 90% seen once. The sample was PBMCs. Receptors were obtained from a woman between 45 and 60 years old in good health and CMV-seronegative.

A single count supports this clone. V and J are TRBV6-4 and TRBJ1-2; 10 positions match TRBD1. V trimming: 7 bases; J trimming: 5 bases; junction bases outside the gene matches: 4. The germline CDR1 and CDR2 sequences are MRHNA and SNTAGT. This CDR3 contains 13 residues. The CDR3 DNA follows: TGTGCCAGCAAGAAGGGACAGGGGTATGGCTACACCTTC. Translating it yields CASKKGQGYGYTF.

The CDR3 region is CASRDQQGYTEAFF. CDR3 in DNA: TGTGCCAGTAGAGACCAGCAGGGGTACACTGAAGCTTTCTTT. The rearrangement joins TRBV19 to TRBJ1-1, with TRBD1 as a possible D gene (6 bases). Germline V gene data show CDR1 as LNHDA and CDR2 as SQIVND (reference sequence). This CDR3 is built from 14 residues. Deletions cut 6 bases from V and 3 bases from J, with 14 bases between.

The CDR3 sequence: CASSLVLAATREQYF. The CDR3 nucleotides are TGTGCCAGCAGTTTAGTCCTAGCGGCTACCCGGGAGCAGTACTTC. V gene TRBV27 combines with J gene TRBJ2-7, with TRBD2 identical over 7 bases. From germline, CDR1 is MNHEY and CDR2 SMNVEV (reference sequence). J was trimmed by 7 bases and V by 2 bases; bases with no gene match: 11. The CDR3 totals 15 residues.

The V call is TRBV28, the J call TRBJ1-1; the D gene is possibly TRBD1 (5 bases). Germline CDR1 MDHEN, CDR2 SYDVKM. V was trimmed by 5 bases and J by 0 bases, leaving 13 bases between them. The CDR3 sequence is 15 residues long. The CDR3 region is CASSLFRALNTEAFF. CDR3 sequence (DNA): TGTGCCAGCAGTCTATTCAGGGCATTGAACACTGAAGCTTTCTTT.

The CDR3 protein is CASSFGVAGGETQYF. The CDR3 DNA reads TGTGCCAGCAGTTTTGGAGTAGCGGGAGGAGAGACCCAGTACTTC. V and J are TRBV27 and TRBJ2-5; the match to TRBD2 covers 10 bases. Germline trimming cut 3 bases from V and 4 bases from J; bases unmatched to any gene: 5. The germline CDR1 and CDR2 sequences are MNHEY and SMNVEV (reference sequence). This CDR3 is 15 amino acids long.

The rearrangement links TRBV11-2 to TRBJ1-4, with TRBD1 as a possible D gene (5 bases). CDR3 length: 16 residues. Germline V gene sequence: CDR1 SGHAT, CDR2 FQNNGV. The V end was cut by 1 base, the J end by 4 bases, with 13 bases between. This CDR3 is CASSLGYDRINEKLFF. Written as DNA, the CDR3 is TGTGCCAGCAGCTTAGGGTATGACAGAATTAATGAAAAACTGTTTTTT.

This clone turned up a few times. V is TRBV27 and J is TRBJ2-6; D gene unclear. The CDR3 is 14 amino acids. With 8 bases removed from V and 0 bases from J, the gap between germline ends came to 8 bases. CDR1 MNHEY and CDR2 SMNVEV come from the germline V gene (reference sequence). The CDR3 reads CASGTDSGANVLTF. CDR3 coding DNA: TGTGCCAGCGGTACAGACTCTGGGGCCAACGTCCTGACTTTC.

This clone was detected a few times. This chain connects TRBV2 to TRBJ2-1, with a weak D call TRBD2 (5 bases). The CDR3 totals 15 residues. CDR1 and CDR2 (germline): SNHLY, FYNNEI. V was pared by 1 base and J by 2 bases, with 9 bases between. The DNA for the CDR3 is TGTGCCAGCAGTGAAGGAGGGAAAACCTACAATGAGCAGTTCTTC. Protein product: CASSEGGKTYNEQFF.

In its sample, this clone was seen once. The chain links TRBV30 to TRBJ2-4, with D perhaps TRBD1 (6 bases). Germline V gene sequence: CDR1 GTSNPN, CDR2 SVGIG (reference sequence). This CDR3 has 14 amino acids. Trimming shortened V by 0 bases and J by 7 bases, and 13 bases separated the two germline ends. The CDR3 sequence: CAWSVPDRRNIQYF. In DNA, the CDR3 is TGTGCCTGGAGTGTACCGGACAGAAGGAACATTCAGTACTTC.

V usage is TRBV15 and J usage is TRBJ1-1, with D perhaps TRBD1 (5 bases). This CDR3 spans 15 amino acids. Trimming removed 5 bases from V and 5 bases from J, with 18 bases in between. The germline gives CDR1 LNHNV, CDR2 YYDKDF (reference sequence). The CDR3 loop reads CATSPREGARTEAFF. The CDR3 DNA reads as TGTGCCACCAGCCCCCGTGAAGGGGCGAGGACTGAAGCTTTCTTT.

The CDR3 DNA sequence: TGTGCCAGCAGCTCCAGCCGACAGGGGGCTTCTGGCTACACCTTC. Translated: CASSSSRQGASGYTF. V and J are TRBV7-9 and TRBJ1-2, with 10 positions matching TRBD1. This CDR3 has 15 amino acids. V lost 4 bases and J lost 7; bases outside the gene matches: 9. Germline assignment: CDR1 SEHNR and CDR2 FQNEAQ (reference sequence).

The chain's CDR3 is CASSTRLAGGKTGELFF. CDR3 coding DNA: TGTGCCAGTAGTACCCGACTAGCGGGAGGGAAAACCGGGGAGCTGTTTTTT. The V gene is TRBV19, the J gene TRBJ2-2, with TRBD2 identical over 14 bases. Germline V CDR1 and CDR2: LNHDA, SQIVND (reference sequence). With V trimmed by 4 bases and J by 5 bases, 6 bases remained unmatched. The CDR3 has 17 residues.

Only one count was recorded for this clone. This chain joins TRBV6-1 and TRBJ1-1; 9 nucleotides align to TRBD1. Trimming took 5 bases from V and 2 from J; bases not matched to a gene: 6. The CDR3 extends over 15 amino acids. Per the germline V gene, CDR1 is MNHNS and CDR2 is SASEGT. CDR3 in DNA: TGTGCCAGCAGTAAGGAACAGGGGGCTAACACTGAAGCTTTCTTT. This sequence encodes CASSKEQGANTEAFF.

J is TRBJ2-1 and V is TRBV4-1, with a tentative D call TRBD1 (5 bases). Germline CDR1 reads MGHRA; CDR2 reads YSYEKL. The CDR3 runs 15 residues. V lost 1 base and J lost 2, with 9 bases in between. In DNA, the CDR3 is TGCGCCAGCAGCCAAGTTGGACACCCCTACAATGAGCAGTTCTTC. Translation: CASSQVGHPYNEQFF.

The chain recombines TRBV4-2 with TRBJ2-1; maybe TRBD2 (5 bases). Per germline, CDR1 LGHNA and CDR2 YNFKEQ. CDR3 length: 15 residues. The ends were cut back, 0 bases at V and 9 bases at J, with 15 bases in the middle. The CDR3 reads CASSQETELVGEQFF. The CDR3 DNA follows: TGTGCCAGCAGCCAAGAAACAGAACTAGTCGGTGAGCAGTTCTTC.

CDR3 in amino acids: CAWRSGGGNIQYF. DNA for the CDR3: TGTGCCTGGAGGTCGGGAGGAGGAAACATTCAGTACTTC. V and J are TRBV30 and TRBJ2-4; 7 bases are a match to TRBD2. CDR3 length: 13 amino acids. With 3 bases clipped from V and 6 bases from J, the junction kept 5 bases outside the gene matches. CDR1 and CDR2 from the germline V gene are GTSNPN and SVGIG (reference sequence).

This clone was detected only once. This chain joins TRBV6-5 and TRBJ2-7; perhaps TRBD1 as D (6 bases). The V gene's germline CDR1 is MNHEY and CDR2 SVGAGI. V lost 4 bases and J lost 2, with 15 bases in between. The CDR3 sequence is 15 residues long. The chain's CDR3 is CASSSHPRDTYEQYF. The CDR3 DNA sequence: TGTGCCAGCAGTTCCCATCCCCGGGACACCTACGAGCAGTACTTC.

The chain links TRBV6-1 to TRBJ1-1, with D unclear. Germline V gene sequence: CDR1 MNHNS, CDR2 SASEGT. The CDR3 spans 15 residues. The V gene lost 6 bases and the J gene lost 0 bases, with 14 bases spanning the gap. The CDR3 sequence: CASRKEAGLNTEAFF. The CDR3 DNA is TGTGCCAGCAGGAAGGAGGCAGGCCTGAACACTGAAGCTTTCTTT.